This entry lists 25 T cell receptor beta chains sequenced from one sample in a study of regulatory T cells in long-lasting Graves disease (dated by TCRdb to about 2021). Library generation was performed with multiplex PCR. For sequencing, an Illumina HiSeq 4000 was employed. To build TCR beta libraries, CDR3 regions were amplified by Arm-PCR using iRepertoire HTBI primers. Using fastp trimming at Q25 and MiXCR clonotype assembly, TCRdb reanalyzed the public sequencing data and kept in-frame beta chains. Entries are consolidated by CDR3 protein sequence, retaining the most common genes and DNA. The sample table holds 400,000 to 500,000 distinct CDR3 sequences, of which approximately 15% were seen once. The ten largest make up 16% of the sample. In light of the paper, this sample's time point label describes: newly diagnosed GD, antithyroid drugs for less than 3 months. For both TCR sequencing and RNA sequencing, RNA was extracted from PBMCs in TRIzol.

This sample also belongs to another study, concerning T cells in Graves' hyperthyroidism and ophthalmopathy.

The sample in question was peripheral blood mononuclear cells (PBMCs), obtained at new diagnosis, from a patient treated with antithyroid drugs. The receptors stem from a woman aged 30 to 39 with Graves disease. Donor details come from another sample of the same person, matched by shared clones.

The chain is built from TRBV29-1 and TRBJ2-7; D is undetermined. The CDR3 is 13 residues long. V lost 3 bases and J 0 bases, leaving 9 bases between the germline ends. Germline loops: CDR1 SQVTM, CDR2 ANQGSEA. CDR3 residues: CSVEGKTSYEQYF. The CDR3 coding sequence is TGCAGCGTTGAGGGCAAGACCTCCTACGAGCAGTACTTC.

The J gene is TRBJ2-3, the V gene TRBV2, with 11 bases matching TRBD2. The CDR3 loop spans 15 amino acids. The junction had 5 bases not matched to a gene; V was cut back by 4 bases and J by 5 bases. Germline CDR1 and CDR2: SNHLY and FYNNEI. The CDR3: CASSVLAGAVDTQYF. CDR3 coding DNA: TGTGCCAGCAGTGTACTAGCGGGAGCAGTAGATACGCAGTATTTT.

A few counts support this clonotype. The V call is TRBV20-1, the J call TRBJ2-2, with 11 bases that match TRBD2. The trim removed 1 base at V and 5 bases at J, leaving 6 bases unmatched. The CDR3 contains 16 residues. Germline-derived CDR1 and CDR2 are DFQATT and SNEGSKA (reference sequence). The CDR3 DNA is TGCAGTGCTAGAGCCCAACTAGCGGGAGTGACCGGGGAGCTGTTTTTT. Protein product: CSARAQLAGVTGELFF.

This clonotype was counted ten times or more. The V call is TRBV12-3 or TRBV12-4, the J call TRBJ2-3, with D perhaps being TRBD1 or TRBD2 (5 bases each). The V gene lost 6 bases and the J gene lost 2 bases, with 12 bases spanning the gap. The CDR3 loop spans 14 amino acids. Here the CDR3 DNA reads TGTGCCAGCAGACCGGGGCATTCCACAGATACGCAGTATTTT. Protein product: CASRPGHSTDTQYF.

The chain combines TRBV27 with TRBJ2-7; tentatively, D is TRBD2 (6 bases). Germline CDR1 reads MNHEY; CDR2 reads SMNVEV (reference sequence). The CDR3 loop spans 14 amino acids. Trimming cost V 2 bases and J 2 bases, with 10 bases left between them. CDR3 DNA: TGTGCCAGCAGTTTAGGGGGACTGCCCTACGAGCAGTACTTC. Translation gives CASSLGGLPYEQYF.

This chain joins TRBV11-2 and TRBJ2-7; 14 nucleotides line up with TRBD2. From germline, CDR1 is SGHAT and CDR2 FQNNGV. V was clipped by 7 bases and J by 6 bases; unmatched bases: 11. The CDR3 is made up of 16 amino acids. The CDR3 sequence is CASTLTGTSGRGEQYF. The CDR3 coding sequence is TGTGCCAGCACCCTGACCGGGACTAGCGGGAGAGGCGAGCAGTACTTC.

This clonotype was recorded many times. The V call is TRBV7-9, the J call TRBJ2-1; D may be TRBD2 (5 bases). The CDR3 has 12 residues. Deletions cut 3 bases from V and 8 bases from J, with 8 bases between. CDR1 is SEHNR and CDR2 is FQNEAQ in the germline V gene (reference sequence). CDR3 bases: TGTGCCAGCAGCTTTTCAGCGGATGAGCAGTTCTTC. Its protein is CASSFSADEQFF.

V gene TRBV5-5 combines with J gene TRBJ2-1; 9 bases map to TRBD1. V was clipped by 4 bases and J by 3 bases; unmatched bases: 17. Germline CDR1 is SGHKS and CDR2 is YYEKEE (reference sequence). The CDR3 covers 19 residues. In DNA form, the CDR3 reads TGTGCCAGCAGCATCCGGGACAGGGTGCCGGGAGTCAACTACAATGAGCAGTTCTTC. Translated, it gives CASSIRDRVPGVNYNEQFF.

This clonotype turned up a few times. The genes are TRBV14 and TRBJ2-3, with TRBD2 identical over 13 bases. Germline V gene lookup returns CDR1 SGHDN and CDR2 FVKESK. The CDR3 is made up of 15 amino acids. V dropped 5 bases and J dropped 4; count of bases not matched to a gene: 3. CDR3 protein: CASSSLAGGADTQYF. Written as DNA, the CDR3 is TGTGCCAGCAGCTCACTAGCGGGAGGGGCAGATACGCAGTATTTT.

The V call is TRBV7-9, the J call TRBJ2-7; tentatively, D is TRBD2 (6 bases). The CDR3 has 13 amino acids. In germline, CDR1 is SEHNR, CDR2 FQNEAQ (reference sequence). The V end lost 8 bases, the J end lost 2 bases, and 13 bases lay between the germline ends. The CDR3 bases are TGTGCCAGCGCCGGGACTCCTACCTACGAGCAGTACTTC. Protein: CASAGTPTYEQYF. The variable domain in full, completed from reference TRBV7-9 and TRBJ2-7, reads DTGVSQNPRHKITKRGQNVTFRCDPISEHNRLYWYRQTLGQGPEFLTYFQNEAQLEKSRLLSDRFSAERPKGSFSTLEIQRTEQGDSAMYLCASAGTPTYEQYFGPGTRLTVT.

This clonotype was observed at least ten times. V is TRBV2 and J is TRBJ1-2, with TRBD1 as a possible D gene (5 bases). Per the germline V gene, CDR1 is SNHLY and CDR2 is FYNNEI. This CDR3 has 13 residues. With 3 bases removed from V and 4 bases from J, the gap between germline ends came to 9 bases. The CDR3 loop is CASSDGQGYGYTF. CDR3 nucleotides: TGTGCCAGCAGTGACGGGCAGGGCTATGGCTACACCTTC.

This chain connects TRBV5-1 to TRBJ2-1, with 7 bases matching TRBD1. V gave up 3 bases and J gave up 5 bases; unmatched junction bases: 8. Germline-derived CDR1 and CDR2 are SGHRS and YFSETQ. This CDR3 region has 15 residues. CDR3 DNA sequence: TGCGCCAGCAGCTACGGGACAGCCACAAACAATGAGCAGTTCTTC. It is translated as CASSYGTATNNEQFF.

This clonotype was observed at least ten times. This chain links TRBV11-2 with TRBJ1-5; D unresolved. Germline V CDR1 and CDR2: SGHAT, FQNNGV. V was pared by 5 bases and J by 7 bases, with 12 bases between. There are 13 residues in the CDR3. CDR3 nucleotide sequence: TGTGCCAGCAGCCAAGGATTCCCCCAGCCCCAGCATTTT. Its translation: CASSQGFPQPQHF.

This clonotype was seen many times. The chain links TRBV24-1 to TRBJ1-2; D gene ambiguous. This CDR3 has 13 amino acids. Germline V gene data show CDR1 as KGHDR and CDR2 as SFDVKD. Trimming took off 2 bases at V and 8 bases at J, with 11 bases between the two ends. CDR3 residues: CATSDSRQRGYTF. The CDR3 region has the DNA TGTGCCACCAGTGATTCTCGGCAGAGGGGCTACACCTTC.

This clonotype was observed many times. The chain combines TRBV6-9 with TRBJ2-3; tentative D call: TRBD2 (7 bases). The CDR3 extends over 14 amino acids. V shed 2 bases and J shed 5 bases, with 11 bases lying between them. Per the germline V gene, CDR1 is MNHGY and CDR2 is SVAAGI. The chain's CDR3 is CASSYGGAQDTQYF. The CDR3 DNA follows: TGTGCCAGCAGTTATGGGGGGGCCCAAGATACGCAGTATTTT.

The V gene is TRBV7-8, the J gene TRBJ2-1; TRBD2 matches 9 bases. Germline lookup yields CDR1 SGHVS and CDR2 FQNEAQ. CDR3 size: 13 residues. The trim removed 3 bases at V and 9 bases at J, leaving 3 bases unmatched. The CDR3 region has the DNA TGTGCCAGCAGCTTCGGTAGCGGGAGTGAGCAGTTCTTC. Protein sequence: CASSFGSGSEQFF.

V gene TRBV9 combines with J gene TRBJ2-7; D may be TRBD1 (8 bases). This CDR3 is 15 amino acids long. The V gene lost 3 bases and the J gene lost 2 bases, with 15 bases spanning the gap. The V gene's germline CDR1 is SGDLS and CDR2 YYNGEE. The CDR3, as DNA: TGTGCCAGCAGCGCTGGACAGGGAGGGCCCTACGAGCAGTACTTC. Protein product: CASSAGQGGPYEQYF.

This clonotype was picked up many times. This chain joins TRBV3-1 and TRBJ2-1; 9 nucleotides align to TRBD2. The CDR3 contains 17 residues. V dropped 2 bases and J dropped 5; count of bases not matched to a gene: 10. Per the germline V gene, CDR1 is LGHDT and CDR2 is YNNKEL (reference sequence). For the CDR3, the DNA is TGTGCCAGCAGCCAAAGGGGGAGAATAGCGGGGGACAATGAGCAGTTCTTC. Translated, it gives CASSQRGRIAGDNEQFF.

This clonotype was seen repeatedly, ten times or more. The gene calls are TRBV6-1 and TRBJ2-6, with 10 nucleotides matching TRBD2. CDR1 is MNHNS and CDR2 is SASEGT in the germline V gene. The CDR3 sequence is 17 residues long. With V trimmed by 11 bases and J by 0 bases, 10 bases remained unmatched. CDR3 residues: CAAWEAGGGSGANVLTF. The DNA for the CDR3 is TGTGCCGCCTGGGAAGCGGGAGGGGGCTCTGGGGCCAACGTCCTGACTTTC.

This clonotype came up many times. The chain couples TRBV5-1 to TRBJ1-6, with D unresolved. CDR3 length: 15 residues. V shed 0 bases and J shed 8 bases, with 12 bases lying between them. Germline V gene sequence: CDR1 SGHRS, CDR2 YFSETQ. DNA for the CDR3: TGCGCCAGCAGCTTGGCGGGCCCGAGGGATTCACCCCTCCACTTT. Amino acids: CASSLAGPRDSPLHF.

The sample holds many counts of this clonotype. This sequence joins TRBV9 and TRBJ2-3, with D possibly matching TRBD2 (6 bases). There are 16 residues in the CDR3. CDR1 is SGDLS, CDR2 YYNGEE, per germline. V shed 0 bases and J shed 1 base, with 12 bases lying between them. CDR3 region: CASSVDPAGRTDTQYF. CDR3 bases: TGTGCCAGCAGCGTAGACCCTGCGGGGCGCACAGATACGCAGTATTTT.

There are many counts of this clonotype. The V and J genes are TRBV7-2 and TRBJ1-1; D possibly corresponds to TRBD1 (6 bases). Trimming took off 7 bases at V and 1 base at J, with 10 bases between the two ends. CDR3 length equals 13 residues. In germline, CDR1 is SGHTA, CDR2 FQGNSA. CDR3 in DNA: TGTGCCAGCACTCAGGGGTCGAACACTGAAGCTTTCTTT. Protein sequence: CASTQGSNTEAFF.

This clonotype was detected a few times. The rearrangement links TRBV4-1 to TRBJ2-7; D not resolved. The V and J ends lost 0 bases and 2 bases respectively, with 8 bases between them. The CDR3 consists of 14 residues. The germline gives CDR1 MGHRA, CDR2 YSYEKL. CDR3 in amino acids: CASSQERPTYEQYF. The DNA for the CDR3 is TGCGCCAGCAGCCAAGAACGGCCGACCTACGAGCAGTACTTC.

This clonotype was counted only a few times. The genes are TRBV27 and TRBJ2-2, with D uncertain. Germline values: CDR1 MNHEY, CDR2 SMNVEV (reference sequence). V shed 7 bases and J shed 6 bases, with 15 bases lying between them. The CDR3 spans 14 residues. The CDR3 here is CASTEAPWSGELFF. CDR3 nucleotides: TGTGCCAGCACCGAAGCTCCCTGGTCCGGGGAGCTGTTTTTT.

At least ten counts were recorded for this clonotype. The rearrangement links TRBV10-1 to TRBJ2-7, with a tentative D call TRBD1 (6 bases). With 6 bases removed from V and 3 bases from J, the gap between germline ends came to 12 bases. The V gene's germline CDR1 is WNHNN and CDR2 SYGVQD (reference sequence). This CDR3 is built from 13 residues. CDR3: CASSRGPLYEQYF. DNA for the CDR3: TGCGCCAGCAGCAGGGGACCCCTCTACGAGCAGTACTTC.